This T cell receptor (beta chain) was profiled in a study of shared clonotypes between healthy human individuals. Regarding the study as a whole: When naive CD4 clonotypes were compared across several donors, around 4.6% were shared.

TCRdb's table, derived via immunoSEQ multiplex PCR, lists solely in-frame clones and lacks some. The sample holds almost 750,000 clones, over 60% seen once. Germline V gene sequence: CDR1 SEHNR, CDR2 FQNEAQ (reference sequence). V lost 1 base and J lost 9, with 12 bases in between. The CDR3 has 14 residues. In regard to this clone: What it recognizes is unknown.

The source is a woman in her 30s in good health. The genes are TRBV7-9 and TRBJ2-2; D may be TRBD2 (7 bases). The sequenced material came from memory CD4+ T cells sorted from blood. Subset meaning: CD45RA-negative fraction. The CDR3 DNA follows: TGTGCCAGCAGCTTAGACGGGGGGCGGCGGGAGCTGTTTTTT. It codes for CASSLDGGRRELFF.